Listed here are 20 T cell receptor beta chains from one sample, sequenced in a study of blood T cell repertoires in COVID-19. The assay was immunoSEQ multiplex PCR, and TCRdb's table has in-frame clones only and misses some. Here the sample spans under 130,000 clones, more than 75% being singletons. Sequencing was carried out using peripheral blood. These receptors all stem from a human donor in a cohort sampled during active COVID-19.

This chain joins TRBV28 and TRBJ1-2; 8 bases align to TRBD1. The CDR3 consists of 14 residues. J was trimmed by 4 bases and V by 6 bases; bases with no gene match: 7. Germline assignment: CDR1 MDHEN and CDR2 SYDVKM. CDR3 sequence reads: CASRSVGQGYGYTF. The CDR3 nucleotides are TGTGCCAGCAGATCGGTTGGACAGGGCTATGGCTACACCTTC.

This chain connects TRBV10-3 to TRBJ2-7, with 8 bases matching TRBD1. The trim removed 2 bases at V and 2 bases at J, leaving 11 bases unmatched. CDR1 ENHRY and CDR2 SYGVKD come from the germline V gene. The CDR3 extends over 17 amino acids. The DNA of the CDR3 is TGTGCCATCAGTGAGGATGTAGGCAGGGGGCCTACCTACGAGCAGTACTTC. Translated: CAISEDVGRGPTYEQYF.

The chain uses TRBV28 and TRBJ1-6, with a possible D match to TRBD1 (6 bases). CDR1 MDHEN and CDR2 SYDVKM come from the germline V gene. Trimming took 6 bases from V and 8 from J, leaving 14 bases between them. The CDR3 consists of 14 residues. In DNA, the CDR3 is TGTGCCAGCAGGCAAGGGGGGGCAGATTCACCCCTCCACTTT. Translated, it gives CASRQGGADSPLHF.

This clone has a single count. The chain combines TRBV6-6 with TRBJ1-4; 7 positions agree with TRBD1. Trimming at V came to 5 bases and at J to 4 bases, leaving 13 bases not matched to a gene. This CDR3 contains 17 residues. The V gene's germline CDR1 is MNHNY and CDR2 SVGAGI (reference sequence). CDR3 coding DNA: TGTGCCAGCAGTCCCGGGACAGCCTCGGTCAGTAATGAAAAACTGTTTTTT. It encodes CASSPGTASVSNEKLFF.

The genes are TRBV6-5 and TRBJ2-7, with D possibly TRBD2 on 5 matching bases. Germline assignment: CDR1 MNHEY and CDR2 SVGAGI. This CDR3 contains 13 residues. The V end was cut by 3 bases, the J end by 3 bases, with 9 bases between. The CDR3 DNA sequence: TGTGCCAGCAGTTATGCCGGGAACTACGAGCAGTACTTC. The encoded protein is CASSYAGNYEQYF.

The J gene is TRBJ1-2, the V gene TRBV28; 8 positions match TRBD1. This CDR3 has 14 amino acids. Germline CDR1 and CDR2: MDHEN and SYDVKM. Trimming at V came to 5 bases and at J to 4 bases, leaving 6 bases not matched to a gene. The CDR3 reads CASSRRTGLYGYTF. CDR3 bases: TGTGCCAGCAGTCGCCGGACAGGGCTCTATGGCTACACCTTC.

This CDR3 is CASSLRGNGYTF. As DNA, the CDR3 is TGTGCCAGCAGCTTGCGAGGGAATGGCTACACCTTC. This chain connects TRBV5-6 to TRBJ1-2; no clear D. CDR3 length: 12 amino acids. Trimming left V 1 base short and J 6 bases short, with 7 bases between. The germline gives CDR1 SGHDT, CDR2 YYEEEE.

This sequence joins TRBV9 and TRBJ1-4, with TRBD1 identical over 7 bases. The CDR3 covers 14 residues. The V gene's germline CDR1 is SGDLS and CDR2 YYNGEE. V trimming: 4 bases; J trimming: 8 bases; junction bases outside the gene matches: 8. The CDR3 nucleotides read TGTGCCAGCAGCCCCCGGGACAGTATGGAAAAACTGTTTTTT. The encoded protein is CASSPRDSMEKLFF.

In DNA form, the CDR3 reads TGTGCCAGCAGCCAAGGGCCTTATGGCTACACCTTC. The encoded protein is CASSQGPYGYTF. This chain joins TRBV3-1 (or the pseudogene TRBV3-2) and TRBJ1-2; the D is unclear. There are 12 residues in the CDR3. CDR1 and CDR2 (germline): LGHDT, YNNKEL (reference sequence). V gave up 1 base and J gave up 5 bases, with 5 bases separating them.

The chain uses TRBV12-3 or TRBV12-4 and TRBJ1-5; 7 nucleotides line up with TRBD1. This CDR3 comprises 13 residues. Trimming at V came to 6 bases and at J to 7 bases, leaving 6 bases not matched to a gene. The CDR3 nucleotides are TGTGCCAGCAGCACCGACAGGGACCAGCCCCAGCATTTT. As protein: CASSTDRDQPQHF.

This sequence joins TRBV11-3 and TRBJ2-1; 9 positions match TRBD2. CDR3 length: 15 amino acids. Germline V gene sequence: CDR1 SGHNT, CDR2 YENEEA. The V gene end was trimmed by 3 bases and the J gene end by 4 bases; junction bases not matched to a gene: 4. The CDR3 protein is CASSLTRGGYNEQFF. Here the CDR3 DNA reads TGTGCCAGCAGCTTGACGCGGGGGGGTTACAATGAGCAGTTCTTC.

The genes are TRBV29-1 and TRBJ2-1; possible D gene TRBD2, 5 bases. V was clipped by 6 bases and J by 7 bases, with 10 bases between them. Per the germline V gene, CDR1 is SQVTM and CDR2 is ANQGSEA. CDR3 size: 11 residues. As DNA, the CDR3 is TGCAGCGTGGGCCGGGGTAATGAGCAGTTCTTC. As protein: CSVGRGNEQFF.

This chain uses TRBV27 with TRBJ2-5; possibly TRBD2 for D (6 bases). V was pared by 7 bases and J by 7 bases, with 19 bases between. CDR3 size: 14 residues. Germline CDR1 and CDR2: MNHEY and SMNVEV (reference sequence). The CDR3 bases are TGTGCCAGCAACTCCCTGCGGGGCTCTAGGACCCAGTACTTC. Its translation is CASNSLRGSRTQYF.

The chain has TRBV10-3 and TRBJ1-6; 8 nucleotides line up with TRBD1. This CDR3 spans 17 amino acids. Per germline, CDR1 ENHRY and CDR2 SYGVKD. The trim removed 3 bases at V and 5 bases at J, leaving 9 bases unmatched. CDR3 sequence reads: CAISDHGRTGNNSPLHF. In DNA form, the CDR3 reads TGTGCCATCAGTGACCACGGTAGGACAGGGAATAATTCACCCCTCCACTTT.

V and J are TRBV5-4 and TRBJ1-5; 9 nucleotides align to TRBD1. The V and J ends lost 2 bases and 9 bases, in that order; junction bases with no gene match: 12. The germline CDR1 and CDR2 sequences are SGHNT and YYREEE (reference sequence). The CDR3 has 16 amino acids. DNA for the CDR3: TGTGCCAGCAGCTTTGGGACAGGGCCTCTTCCATCGCCCCAGCATTTT. As protein: CASSFGTGPLPSPQHF.

The gene calls are TRBV7-3 and TRBJ1-1; D gene unclear. V lost 1 base to trimming and J lost 6 bases, with 15 bases between them. The V gene's germline CDR1 is SGHTA and CDR2 FQGTGA. The CDR3 is made up of 15 amino acids. As DNA, the CDR3 is TGTGCCAGCAGCTTAAAAAGGTGGGAGGGCTCTGAAGCTTTCTTT. It yields the protein CASSLKRWEGSEAFF.

The rearrangement uses TRBV4-2 and TRBJ2-7; D may be TRBD1 (5 bases). CDR1 and CDR2 (germline): LGHNA, YNFKEQ. With 1 base removed from V and 5 bases from J, the gap between germline ends came to 15 bases. The CDR3 extends over 15 amino acids. This chain's CDR3 is CASSQVSTTVHEQYF. CDR3 DNA sequence: TGTGCCAGCAGCCAAGTCAGTACGACAGTACACGAGCAGTACTTC.

The rearrangement uses TRBV24-1 and TRBJ2-1, with 8 positions matching TRBD1. The germline CDR1 and CDR2 sequences are KGHDR and SFDVKD. V lost 0 bases, J lost 6 bases, and 6 bases stayed unmatched. The CDR3 loop spans 16 amino acids. The CDR3 region has the DNA TGTGCCACCAGTGATTTGATAGGACAGGGTGGCAATGAGCAGTTCTTC. This sequence encodes CATSDLIGQGGNEQFF.

The chain joins TRBV4-2 to TRBJ2-2; D is possibly TRBD2 (6 bases). V was shortened by 0 bases and J by 8 bases, with 13 bases between the two germline ends. Looked up from germline, CDR1 is LGHNA and CDR2 is YNFKEQ. The CDR3 totals 15 residues. Here the CDR3 DNA reads TGTGCCAGCAGCCAAGATCTTCTCGGGAGAGGGGAGCTGTTTTTT. Translation: CASSQDLLGRGELFF.

This chain connects TRBV28 to TRBJ2-7; D might be TRBD1 (6 bases). The V gene lost 6 bases and the J gene lost 9 bases, with 18 bases spanning the gap. Germline values: CDR1 MDHEN, CDR2 SYDVKM. The CDR3 length is 13 residues. This CDR3 is CASRTGSLGVQYF. In DNA, the CDR3 is TGTGCCAGCAGGACAGGTTCCTTAGGGGTGCAGTACTTC.